The 24 T cell receptor beta chains below all came from one sample that was sequenced in a study of cytomegalovirus exposure and HLA in healthy donors. The PCR made use of 60 Vbeta and 13 Jbeta primers. Assay: immunoSEQ multiplex PCR; the TCRdb copy retains only in-frame clones and omits some. The sample totals more than 65,000 clones. Sequenced input: PBMCs. The receptors come from a middle-aged man in good health and CMV-seronegative.

With respect to this clone: The sample holds other DNA sequences that translate to the same CDR3. The rearrangement joins TRBV19 to TRBJ1-1; D is uncertain. The V gene lost 0 bases and the J gene lost 8 bases, with 22 bases spanning the gap. Germline V CDR1 and CDR2: LNHDA, SQIVND (reference sequence). CDR3 length: 17 amino acids. The CDR3 loop is CASSIDLLSGERAEAFF. The CDR3 coding sequence is TGTGCCAGTAGTATAGATCTATTGTCCGGGGAACGGGCGGAAGCTTTCTTT.

V gene TRBV30 combines with J gene TRBJ1-6; 8 bases are a match to TRBD1. Germline V lookup: CDR1 GTSNPN, CDR2 SVGIG (reference sequence). This CDR3 comprises 16 residues. The V gene end was trimmed by 2 bases and the J gene end by 7 bases; junction bases not matched to a gene: 10. The CDR3 region is CAWSRQGRKSNSPLHF. The CDR3 region has the DNA TGTGCCTGGAGTCGACAGGGGAGAAAATCGAATTCACCCCTCCACTTT.

The chain recombines TRBV6-1 with TRBJ2-3; 7 nucleotides line up with TRBD2. J lost 1 base, V lost 2 bases, and 6 bases had no gene match. The CDR3 length is 16 residues. CDR1 MNHNS and CDR2 SASEGT come from the germline V gene. CDR3 coding DNA: TGTGCCAGCAGTGAAAAAGGACGGGGGGGCACAGATACGCAGTATTTT. It yields the protein CASSEKGRGGTDTQYF.

The V and J genes are TRBV28 and TRBJ2-5, with TRBD1 matching over 9 bases. This CDR3 is built from 16 residues. Germline-derived CDR1 and CDR2 are MDHEN and SYDVKM. V dropped 6 bases and J dropped 5; count of bases not matched to a gene: 13. The CDR3 is CASSPIGQGMRETQYF. CDR3 sequence (DNA): TGTGCCAGCAGCCCCATAGGACAGGGGATGCGGGAGACCCAGTACTTC. The full variable domain, in which reference TRBV28 and TRBJ2-5 provide the parts outside the CDR3, is DVKVTQSSRYLVKRTGEKVFLECVQDMDHENMFWYRQDPGLGLRLIYFSYDVKMKEKGDIPEGYSVSREKKERFSLILESASTNQTSMYLCASSPIGQGMRETQYFGPGTRLLVL.

V is TRBV18 and J is TRBJ1-5; D is ambiguous. The CDR3 has 12 residues. Looked up from germline, CDR1 is KGHSH and CDR2 is LQKENI. V was shortened by 3 bases and J by 3 bases, with 3 bases between the two germline ends. The CDR3 DNA sequence: TGTGCCAGCTCACCTAACAATCAGCCCCAGCATTTT. The encoded protein is CASSPNNQPQHF.

The rearrangement joins TRBV27 to TRBJ1-2; 10 bases agree with TRBD1. The CDR3 sequence is 15 residues long. Germline V gene sequence: CDR1 MNHEY, CDR2 SMNVEV (reference sequence). The J segment lost 7 bases and the V segment lost 6 bases, leaving 11 bases of the junction unmatched. The CDR3 spells CASRRQGAASGGYTF. The CDR3 nucleotides read TGTGCCAGCAGAAGACAGGGGGCCGCCTCCGGTGGCTACACCTTC.

The V and J genes are TRBV9 and TRBJ2-2; tentative D call: TRBD1 (6 bases). V was clipped by 7 bases and J by 0 bases, with 16 bases between them. The germline V gene encodes CDR1 SGDLS and CDR2 YYNGEE. The CDR3 contains 16 residues. The CDR3 loop reads CASVWDIIPNTGELFF. Here the CDR3 DNA reads TGTGCCAGCGTATGGGACATCATCCCGAACACCGGGGAGCTGTTTTTT.

As DNA, the CDR3 is TGTGCCAGCAGCGCCACGACAGGTTTTACTAATGAAAAACTGTTTTTT. It translates to CASSATTGFTNEKLFF. The gene calls are TRBV9 and TRBJ1-4; the D gene is possibly TRBD1 (6 bases). Germline V lookup: CDR1 SGDLS, CDR2 YYNGEE. Trimming removed 3 bases from V and 2 bases from J, with 14 bases in between. The CDR3 contains 16 residues.

The rearrangement joins TRBV7-2 to TRBJ2-2; 10 bases match TRBD2. The CDR3 covers 16 residues. V lost 9 bases, J lost 6 bases, and 13 bases stayed unmatched. The V gene's germline CDR1 is SGHTA and CDR2 FQGNSA. The CDR3 region has the DNA TGTGCCAGTTTGAGCGGGGGGGCCAAGTATGCCGGGGAGCTGTTTTTT. Translation gives CASLSGGAKYAGELFF.

The chain has TRBV11-2 and TRBJ1-2; D perhaps matches TRBD1 (6 bases). Germline V CDR1 and CDR2: SGHAT, FQNNGV. The ends were cut back, 1 base at V and 8 bases at J, with 14 bases in the middle. This CDR3 is built from 14 residues. The CDR3 loop reads CASSLVTGIRGYTF. In nucleotides, the CDR3 is TGTGCCAGCAGCTTAGTAACAGGGATTCGGGGCTACACCTTC.

V is TRBV7-7 and J is TRBJ2-1; unclear D gene. The CDR3 loop spans 13 amino acids. Germline V gene data show CDR1 as SSHAT and CDR2 as FNYEAQ (reference sequence). CDR3 nucleotide sequence: TGTGCAACCTCCCCGAGCTCCTACAATGAGCAGTTCTTC. Amino acids: CATSPSSYNEQFF.

This sequence joins TRBV6-1 and TRBJ1-4; 10 bases align to TRBD1. J gave up 3 bases and V 8 bases, and 3 bases lay outside the gene matches. Germline assignment: CDR1 MNHNS and CDR2 SASEGT. The CDR3 length is 14 residues. The CDR3 DNA is TGTGCCAGCGGGACAGGGGCCTCTAATGAAAAACTGTTTTTT. It yields the protein CASGTGASNEKLFF.

The chain is built from TRBV4-2 and TRBJ1-3, with D unresolved. The CDR3 is 17 amino acids. Germline CDR1 is LGHNA and CDR2 is YNFKEQ. With 0 bases removed from V and 2 bases from J, the gap between germline ends came to 14 bases. The CDR3 coding sequence is TGTGCCAGCAGCCAAGATATGACGGGGTCAACTGGAAACACCATATATTTT. Its protein product is CASSQDMTGSTGNTIYF.

The genes are TRBV5-1 and TRBJ1-6; the D is unclear. Trimming cost V 4 bases and J 5 bases, with 13 bases left between them. Germline-derived CDR1 and CDR2 are SGHRS and YFSETQ. The length of the CDR3 is 15 residues. For the CDR3, the DNA is TGCGCCAGCAGCCCCCCGGGTTCAAATAATTCACCCCTCCACTTT. Amino acid sequence: CASSPPGSNNSPLHF.

The chain joins TRBV9 to TRBJ2-7; 11 positions agree with TRBD1. V shed 0 bases, J shed 6 bases, and the junction held 5 bases outside the gene matches. Germline V gene lookup returns CDR1 SGDLS and CDR2 YYNGEE. This CDR3 is built from 15 residues. CDR3: CASSVGTGGRIEQYF. For the CDR3, the DNA is TGTGCCAGCAGCGTAGGGACAGGGGGCAGGATCGAGCAGTACTTC.

The genes are TRBV6-5 and TRBJ1-1, with D tentatively TRBD1 (5 bases). Trimming left V 5 bases short and J 8 bases short, with 12 bases between. The CDR3 consists of 12 residues. CDR1 MNHEY and CDR2 SVGAGI come from the germline V gene. The CDR3 DNA reads TGTGCCAGCAGTCACCCCCGGACAGAAGCTTTCTTT. It is translated as CASSHPRTEAFF.

The chain carries TRBV4-2 and TRBJ2-1; 7 bases line up with TRBD1. V shed 1 base, J shed 3 bases, and the junction held 6 bases outside the gene matches. This CDR3 comprises 16 residues. CDR1 is LGHNA and CDR2 is YNFKEQ in the germline V gene. The CDR3 region is CASSQGLGQDYNEQFF. CDR3 in DNA: TGTGCCAGCAGCCAAGGTTTAGGACAGGACTACAATGAGCAGTTCTTC.

This chain uses TRBV5-1 with TRBJ1-2, with a tentative D call TRBD1 (6 bases). CDR3 length equals 15 residues. The V gene lost 4 bases and the J gene lost 4 bases, with 17 bases spanning the gap. CDR1 SGHRS and CDR2 YFSETQ come from the germline V gene. Written as DNA, the CDR3 is TGCGCCAGCAGCCCCGGGGCAGGGGCTTCCTATGGCTACACCTTC. The encoded protein is CASSPGAGASYGYTF.

The chain has TRBV5-8 and TRBJ1-1, with D perhaps TRBD1 (6 bases). CDR3 length: 14 residues. V lost 4 bases, J lost 5 bases, and 15 bases lay in between. CDR1 and CDR2 (germline): SGHTS, YDEGEE. The CDR3 DNA reads TGTGCCAGCAGCCCGACCCCCAGGGGAACTGAAGCTTTCTTT. Translating it yields CASSPTPRGTEAFF. Based on the CDR3 plus reference TRBV5-8 and TRBJ1-1, the full variable domain is EAGVTQSPTHLIKTRGQQATLRCSPISGHTSVYWYQQALGLGLQFLLWYDEGEERNRGNFPPRFSGRQFPNYSSELNVNALELEDSALYLCASSPTPRGTEAFFGQGTRLTVV.

The J gene is TRBJ2-1, the V gene TRBV30; D not certain. V shed 2 bases and J shed 5 bases, with 13 bases lying between them. The germline V gene encodes CDR1 GTSNPN and CDR2 SVGIG (reference sequence). The CDR3 has 14 residues. The CDR3 sequence: CAWSPGQHHNEQFF. The DNA for the CDR3 is TGTGCCTGGAGTCCAGGCCAACACCACAATGAGCAGTTCTTC.

This rearrangement joins TRBV2 to TRBJ2-5; the D gene is possibly TRBD2 (5 bases). The CDR3 totals 11 residues. Germline V lookup: CDR1 SNHLY, CDR2 FYNNEI. V lost 7 bases to trimming and J lost 5 bases, with 8 bases between them. The CDR3 reads CASTGVETQYF. The CDR3 DNA sequence: TGTGCCAGCACCGGGGTCGAGACCCAGTACTTC.

The chain links TRBV5-1 to TRBJ2-7; possible D gene TRBD2, 5 bases. Germline V gene lookup returns CDR1 SGHRS and CDR2 YFSETQ. V lost 4 bases and J lost 2, with 10 bases in between. CDR3 length: 13 amino acids. CDR3 sequence reads: CASSRESAYEQYF. In DNA, the CDR3 is TGCGCCAGCAGCAGGGAGAGCGCCTACGAGCAGTACTTC.

The gene calls are TRBV19 and TRBJ2-6, with D maybe TRBD2 (5 bases). Trimming cost V 5 bases and J 0 bases, with 11 bases left between them. The CDR3 extends over 16 amino acids. CDR1 is LNHDA, CDR2 SQIVND, per germline (reference sequence). CDR3 protein: CASSESSGSGANVLTF. The DNA of the CDR3 is TGTGCCAGTAGTGAATCAAGCGGCTCTGGGGCCAACGTCCTGACTTTC.

The V call is TRBV7-2, the J call TRBJ2-1; 8 nucleotides agree with TRBD2. CDR3 length equals 16 residues. Trimming cost V 5 bases and J 3 bases; bases outside gene matches: 9. CDR1 and CDR2 from the germline V gene are SGHTA and FQGNSA. Here the CDR3 reads CASSPERGYFYNEQFF. The CDR3 bases are TGTGCCAGCAGCCCAGAGCGGGGGTATTTCTACAATGAGCAGTTCTTC.